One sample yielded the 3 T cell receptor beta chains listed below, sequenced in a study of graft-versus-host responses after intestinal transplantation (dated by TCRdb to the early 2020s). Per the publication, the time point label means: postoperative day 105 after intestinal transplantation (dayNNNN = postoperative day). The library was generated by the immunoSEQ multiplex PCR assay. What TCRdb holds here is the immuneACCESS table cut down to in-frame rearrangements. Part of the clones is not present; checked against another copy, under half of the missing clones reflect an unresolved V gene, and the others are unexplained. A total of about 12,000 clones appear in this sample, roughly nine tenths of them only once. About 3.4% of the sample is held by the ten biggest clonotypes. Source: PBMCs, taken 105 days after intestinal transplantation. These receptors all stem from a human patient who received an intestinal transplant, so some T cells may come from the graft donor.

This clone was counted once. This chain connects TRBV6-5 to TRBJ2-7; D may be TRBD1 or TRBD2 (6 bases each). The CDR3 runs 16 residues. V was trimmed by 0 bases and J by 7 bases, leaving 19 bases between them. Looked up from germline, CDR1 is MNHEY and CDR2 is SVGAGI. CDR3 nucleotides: TGTGCCAGCAGTTACTCGGGGGGCGGGCTGCCATGGGAGCAGTACTTC. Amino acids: CASSYSGGGLPWEQYF.

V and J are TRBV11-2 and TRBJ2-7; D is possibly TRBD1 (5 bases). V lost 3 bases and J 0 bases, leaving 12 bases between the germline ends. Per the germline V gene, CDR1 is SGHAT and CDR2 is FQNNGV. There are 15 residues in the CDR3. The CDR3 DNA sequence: TGTGCCAGCAGCTTTGGGGCCGCTAGCTCCTACGAGCAGTACTTC. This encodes CASSFGAASSYEQYF.

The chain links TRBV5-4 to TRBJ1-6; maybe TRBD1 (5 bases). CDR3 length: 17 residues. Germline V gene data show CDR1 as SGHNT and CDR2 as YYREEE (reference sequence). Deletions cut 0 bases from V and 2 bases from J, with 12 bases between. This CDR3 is CASSLDGGLTYNSPLHF. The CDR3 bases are TGTGCCAGCAGCTTGGACGGGGGACTGACCTATAATTCACCCCTCCACTTT.